This T cell receptor (beta chain) is drawn from a study of blood T cell repertoires in COVID-19. Trimming cost V 1 base and J 7 bases, with 4 bases left between them. From germline, CDR1 is SGHDN and CDR2 FVKESK. The CDR3 loop spans 12 amino acids. Profiling relied on immunoSEQ multiplex PCR, and the TCRdb table lists in-frame clones only, not all of them. This sample yields 150,000 or so clones, of which 75% to 80% are seen a single time; roughly 1.5% belongs to the top ten. Specimen: peripheral blood. The receptor was isolated from an elderly man with acute or convalescent COVID-19. This rearrangement joins TRBV14 to TRBJ2-2, with unresolved D. DNA for the CDR3: TGTGCCAGCAGCCAAGCCCGCGGGGAGCTGTTTTTT. Its protein product is CASSQARGELFF.